Listed below are T cell receptor beta chains from one sample, sequenced in a study of T-cell memory formation after mild COVID-19. In TCRdb, the 5' RACE reads were re-called with MiXCR into one record per CDR3 protein. The table lists about 110,000 distinct CDR3 sequences, around 12% of them singletons. Material: PBMCs or a T cell subset sorted from them (not recorded which). These receptors all come from an adult woman who had mild COVID-19 (a few samples of this study predate the infection). Cell type and time point are not known. CDR3s include the opening cysteine and the closing phenylalanine or tryptophan. A D gene is named only where the DNA matches it firmly. Where a row states a size, it is once, few, many or the class of an expanded clone; other rows omit it.

TRBJ2-1 | many | . | TRBV27 | CASRDVLSSYNEQFF | TGTGCCAGCAGGGACGTCCTGAGCTCCTACAATGAGCAGTTCTTC
TRBJ1-4 | . | . | TRBV4-2 | CASSQDLDMGKVGEKLFF | TGTGCCAGCAGCCAAGATTTAGATATGGGAAAAGTTGGTGAAAAACTGTTTTTT
TRBJ1-4 | few | . | TRBV7-2 | CASSSIDEKLFF | TGTGCCAGCAGCTCCATAGACGAAAAACTGTTTTTT
TRBJ2-7 | few | . | TRBV7-2 | CASSLFSTYEQYF | TGTGCCAGCAGCTTATTCAGCACCTACGAGCAGTACTTC
TRBJ2-3 | . | . | TRBV4-3 | CASSKDKSARWDTQYF | TGCGCCAGCAGCAAAGATAAGTCCGCTCGGTGGGATACGCAGTATTTT
TRBJ1-3 | few | . | TRBV20-1 | CSVCSDRPSGNTIYF | TGCAGTGTTTGCTCTGACAGGCCCTCTGGAAACACCATATATTTT
TRBJ2-1 | . | . | TRBV4-3 | CASSQLRTNSYNEQFF | TGCGCCAGCAGCCAACTGCGGACCAACTCCTACAATGAGCAGTTCTTC
TRBJ2-1 | many | TRBD1 | TRBV12-3/TRBV12-4 | CASSLFSGQAYNEQFF | TGTGCCAGCAGTTTATTCTCGGGACAGGCCTACAATGAGCAGTTCTTC
TRBJ2-7 | many | . | TRBV5-1 | CASSPAGLKGSYEQYF | TGCGCCAGCAGCCCTGCTGGACTCAAAGGGTCCTACGAGCAGTACTTC
TRBJ2-1 | . | . | TRBV7-9 | CASSLSFYNEQFF | TGTGCCAGCAGCTTATCCTTCTACAATGAGCAGTTCTTC
TRBJ2-1 | few | TRBD2 | TRBV27 | CASSSRAGGPWNEQFF | TGTGCCAGCAGCTCCAGGGCGGGGGGGCCGTGGAATGAGCAGTTCTTC
TRBJ2-7 | . | TRBD1 | TRBV10-3 | CAISEAGQGVYEQYF | TGTGCCATCAGTGAGGCAGGACAGGGGGTTTACGAGCAGTACTTC
TRBJ2-7 | many | . | TRBV12-3/TRBV12-4 | CASMGTAWHEQYF | TGTGCCAGCATGGGGACGGCGTGGCACGAGCAGTACTTC
TRBJ2-5 | few | TRBD2 | TRBV6-6 | CASTFLAGEETQYF | TGTGCCAGCACCTTCCTAGCGGGGGAAGAGACCCAGTACTTC
TRBJ2-7 | . | TRBD1 | TRBV5-1 | CASSRLGIGTGVYEQYF | TGCGCCAGCAGCCGGTTGGGAATAGGGACAGGGGTCTACGAGCAGTACTTC
TRBJ2-1 | . | TRBD2 | TRBV4-1 | CASSQVMAGGALGNEQFF | TGCGCCAGCAGCCAGGTTATGGCGGGGGGGGCGTTAGGAAATGAGCAGTTCTTC
TRBJ1-1 | . | TRBD1 | TRBV20-1 | CSAQGQVLRNTEAFF | TGCAGTGCCCAAGGACAGGTTCTCAGGAACACTGAAGCTTTCTTT
TRBJ2-1 | few | . | TRBV12-3/TRBV12-4 | CASTKGEYNEQFF | TGTGCCAGCACCAAGGGAGAGTACAATGAGCAGTTCTTC
TRBJ2-1 | few | . | TRBV27 | CASSNTAYNEQFF | TGTGCCAGCAGTAACACAGCGTACAATGAGCAGTTCTTC
TRBJ2-1 | few | TRBD2 | TRBV5-1 | CASSQLAGSYNEQFF | TGCGCCAGCAGTCAACTAGCGGGGAGTTACAATGAGCAGTTCTTC
TRBJ2-4 | . | TRBD2 | TRBV6-1 | CASSEGGLAGIYLGNIQYF | TGTGCCAGCAGTGAAGGGGGACTAGCGGGGATCTACCTCGGTAACATTCAGTACTTC
TRBJ2-5 | . | . | TRBV6-5 | CASSFLGGQTIRETQYF | TGTGCCAGCAGTTTCCTCGGGGGACAGACAATCCGAGAGACCCAGTACTTC
TRBJ2-1 | few | . | TRBV5-6 | CASSWGVRGVDNEQFF | TGTGCCAGCAGCTGGGGGGTACGAGGAGTGGACAATGAGCAGTTCTTC
TRBJ2-3 | few | . | TRBV20-1 | CSARGPPGATDTQYF | TGCAGTGCTAGGGGGCCCCCAGGGGCCACAGATACGCAGTATTTT
TRBJ2-7 | few | TRBD2 | TRBV20-1 | CSASDFGTSASYEQYF | TGCAGTGCTTCCGATTTTGGGACTAGCGCTTCCTACGAGCAGTACTTC
TRBJ1-2 | . | . | TRBV7-9 | CASSLVTGSPNGYTF | TGTGCCAGCAGCTTAGTCACAGGGTCACCGAATGGCTACACCTTC
TRBJ2-1 | . | TRBD1 | TRBV5-8 | CAAPGQGDNEQFF | TGTGCCGCCCCGGGACAGGGGGACAATGAGCAGTTCTTC
TRBJ2-1 | few | TRBD2 | TRBV10-3 | CAISEGAGGPFDEQFF | TGTGCCATCAGTGAGGGAGCGGGGGGGCCGTTCGATGAGCAGTTCTTC